This T cell receptor beta chain was retrieved from a study of cytomegalovirus exposure and HLA in healthy donors. Germline lookup yields CDR1 MDHEN and CDR2 SYDVKM. V lost 6 bases and J lost 0; bases outside the gene matches: 11. The CDR3 has 17 amino acids. The count of this clone is one. Repertoires were generated with immunoSEQ multiplex PCR, while TCRdb's copy carries only in-frame clones and drops some. The sample includes 150,000 to 200,000 clones, approximately 88% seen only once; the top ten take about a tenth. The J gene is TRBJ2-7, the V gene TRBV28; 10 bases fit TRBD2. The sample comprised PBMCs. This TCR came from a young man in good health and CMV-seropositive. The CDR3 protein is CASSPDRTSGNSYEQYF. DNA of the CDR3: TGTGCCAGCAGCCCCGATCGGACTAGCGGAAACTCCTACGAGCAGTACTTC.